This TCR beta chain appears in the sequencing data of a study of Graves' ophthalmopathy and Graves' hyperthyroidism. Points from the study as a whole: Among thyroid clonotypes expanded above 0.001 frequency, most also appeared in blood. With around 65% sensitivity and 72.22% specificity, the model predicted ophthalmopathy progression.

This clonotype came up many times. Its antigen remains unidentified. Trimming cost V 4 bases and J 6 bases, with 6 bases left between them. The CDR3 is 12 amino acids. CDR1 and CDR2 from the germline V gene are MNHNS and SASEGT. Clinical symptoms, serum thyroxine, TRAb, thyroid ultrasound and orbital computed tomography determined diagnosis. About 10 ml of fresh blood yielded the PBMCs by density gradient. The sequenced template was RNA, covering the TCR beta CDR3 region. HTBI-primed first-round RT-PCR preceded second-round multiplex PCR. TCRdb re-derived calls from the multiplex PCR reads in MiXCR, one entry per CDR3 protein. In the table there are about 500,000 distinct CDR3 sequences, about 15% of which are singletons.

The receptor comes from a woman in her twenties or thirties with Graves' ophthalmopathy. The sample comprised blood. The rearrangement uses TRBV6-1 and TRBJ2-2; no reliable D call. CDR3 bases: TGTGCCAGCAGTGCCCGGGCCGGGGAGCTGTTTTTT. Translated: CASSARAGELFF.